One and the same sample provided the 16 T cell receptor beta chains below, sequenced in a study of immune evolution from preneoplasia to lung adenocarcinoma. Only in-frame clones appear in the TCRdb table, and some are missing; sequencing was by immunoSEQ multiplex PCR. The sample carries roughly 7,000 clones, 79% recorded once. Sequencing was done on a sample of FFPE invasive lung adenocarcinoma tissue. The receptor set was obtained from a person aged 40-50 years with lung adenocarcinoma.

This chain connects TRBV6-5 to TRBJ1-1; D possibly corresponds to TRBD1 (5 bases). Germline CDR1 MNHEY, CDR2 SVGAGI. V was clipped by 6 bases and J by 7 bases, with 15 bases between them. The CDR3 contains 13 residues. The CDR3 region is CASSLAGESEAFF. DNA for the CDR3: TGTGCCAGCAGCTTAGCGGGGGAGAGTGAAGCTTTCTTT.

The rearrangement uses TRBV5-1 and TRBJ1-1, with unresolved D. Per the germline V gene, CDR1 is SGHRS and CDR2 is YFSETQ. Trimming stripped 1 base from V and 10 bases from J, with 14 bases between. This CDR3 is built from 13 residues. CDR3 sequence: CASSLRGDGVAFF. The CDR3 nucleotides read TGCGCCAGCAGCTTGCGGGGTGACGGGGTAGCTTTCTTT.

The chain uses TRBV28 and TRBJ2-7; tentative D call: TRBD2 (5 bases). V lost 4 bases to trimming and J lost 3 bases, with 7 bases between them. There are 12 residues in the CDR3. Per the germline V gene, CDR1 is MDHEN and CDR2 is SYDVKM. The CDR3 DNA reads TGTGCCAGCAGTTCCGGGATCTACGAGCAGTACTTC. Translated, it gives CASSSGIYEQYF.

This chain connects TRBV2 to TRBJ1-3, with D unresolved. This CDR3 is built from 13 residues. CDR1 SNHLY and CDR2 FYNNEI come from the germline V gene. Trimming shortened V by 5 bases and J by 5 bases, and 10 bases separated the two germline ends. CDR3 nucleotides: TGTGCCAGCAGTCCGACTGGTAGAAACACCATATATTTT. Encoded protein: CASSPTGRNTIYF.

Only a few counts were recorded for this clone. V is TRBV5-4 and J is TRBJ2-1, with no clear D. Germline lookup yields CDR1 SGHNT and CDR2 YYREEE (reference sequence). The CDR3 covers 13 residues. V gave up 5 bases and J gave up 6 bases, with 12 bases separating them. CDR3 in amino acids: CASRLEASNEQFF. The CDR3 DNA is TGTGCCAGCAGGCTGGAAGCGTCCAATGAGCAGTTCTTC.

The V call is TRBV6-1, the J call TRBJ1-2; D is ambiguous. CDR1 and CDR2 (germline): MNHNS, SASEGT. V was cut by 4 bases and J by 3 bases, with 6 bases left in between. The CDR3 covers 12 residues. Written as DNA, the CDR3 is TGTGCCAGCAGTGCAGCTTACTATGGCTACACCTTC. Translated, it gives CASSAAYYGYTF.

This clone was recorded a few times. The rearrangement uses TRBV11-2 and TRBJ1-1; D possibly corresponds to TRBD1 (5 bases). Germline V CDR1 and CDR2: SGHAT, FQNNGV. This CDR3 has 14 residues. V was clipped by 7 bases and J by 2 bases, with 14 bases between them. In DNA, the CDR3 is TGTGCCAGCAAACCGGGACGAGAAAACACTGAAGCTTTCTTT. Translating it yields CASKPGRENTEAFF.

This sequence joins TRBV19 and TRBJ1-5, with 7 nucleotides matching TRBD1. The CDR3 contains 16 residues. Germline CDR1 and CDR2: LNHDA and SQIVND (reference sequence). With 5 bases clipped from V and 4 bases from J, the junction kept 11 bases outside the gene matches. This CDR3 reads CASSPSPGQRNQPQHF. In DNA, the CDR3 is TGTGCCAGTAGTCCCTCTCCGGGACAGCGGAATCAGCCCCAGCATTTT. Full variable domain (rest looked up from reference TRBV19 and TRBJ1-5): DGGITQSPKYLFRKEGQNVTLSCEQNLNHDAMYWYRQDPGQGLRLIYYSQIVNDFQKGDIAEGYSVSREKKESFPLTVTSAQKNPTAFYLCASSPSPGQRNQPQHFGDGTRLSIL.

This chain links TRBV5-1 with TRBJ2-3; 15 bases map to TRBD2. Germline CDR1 is SGHRS and CDR2 is YFSETQ. The CDR3 is 18 residues long. After removal of 3 bases from V and 0 bases from J, the junction contained 5 bases not matched to a gene. CDR3 in amino acids: CASSSGLAGGPSTDTQYF. Written as DNA, the CDR3 is TGCGCCAGCAGCTCGGGACTAGCGGGAGGCCCCAGCACAGATACGCAGTATTTT.

The chain has TRBV10-3 and TRBJ1-1, with unresolved D. The CDR3 contains 14 residues. The V end lost 11 bases, the J end lost 1 base, and 17 bases lay between the germline ends. The V gene's germline CDR1 is ENHRY and CDR2 SYGVKD. The CDR3 DNA reads as TGTGCCTCCCGGGGTGAACAGTCGAACACTGAAGCTTTCTTT. Its protein is CASRGEQSNTEAFF.

V usage is TRBV6-5 and J usage is TRBJ1-1; D is uncertain. The CDR3 sequence is 14 residues long. Per germline, CDR1 MNHEY and CDR2 SVGAGI. In nucleotides, the CDR3 is TGTGCTGCTAGGGCCGGAGGGTTGAACACTGAAGCTTTCTTT. Its protein product is CAARAGGLNTEAFF.

This rearrangement joins TRBV30 to TRBJ1-5, with a weak D call TRBD1 (6 bases). Trimming pared 2 bases from V and 0 bases from J, leaving 8 bases between. The CDR3 is made up of 14 amino acids. In germline, CDR1 is GTSNPN, CDR2 SVGIG (reference sequence). The CDR3 DNA sequence: TGTGCCTGGAGTCGGACAGATAGCAATCAGCCCCAGCATTTT. Residues: CAWSRTDSNQPQHF.

This clone has only one observation. V and J are TRBV30 and TRBJ2-1; D ambiguous. Germline CDR1 is GTSNPN and CDR2 is SVGIG (reference sequence). Trimming removed 2 bases at V and 13 bases at J, with 15 bases between. The CDR3 consists of 12 residues. CDR3 protein: CAWSNRQPTQFF. In DNA, the CDR3 is TGTGCCTGGAGTAATAGGCAGCCCACTCAGTTCTTC.

The chain uses TRBV7-9 and TRBJ2-1; 12 nucleotides agree with TRBD2. CDR3 size: 15 residues. Germline loops: CDR1 SEHNR, CDR2 FQNEAQ (reference sequence). Trimming took 3 bases from V and 6 from J; bases not matched to a gene: 3. The CDR3 nucleotides are TGTGCCAGCAGCTTCGGACTAGCGGGGCCCAATGAGCAGTTCTTC. Translated, it gives CASSFGLAGPNEQFF.

The V gene is TRBV10-1, the J gene TRBJ1-5, with D perhaps TRBD1 (5 bases). This CDR3 region has 14 residues. V gave up 2 bases and J gave up 5 bases, with 10 bases separating them. Per germline, CDR1 WNHNN and CDR2 SYGVQD (reference sequence). The CDR3 coding sequence is TGCGCCAGCAGTGAGGGAGGGGTTGATCAGCCCCAGCATTTT. Encoded protein: CASSEGGVDQPQHF.

The chain carries TRBV5-6 and TRBJ1-4; D is possibly TRBD1 (5 bases). CDR1 is SGHDT, CDR2 YYEEEE, per germline. This CDR3 is built from 14 residues. Trimming took off 4 bases at V and 8 bases at J, with 15 bases between the two ends. Written as DNA, the CDR3 is TGTGCCAGCAGCCGAGGAGGGGCCGCGGAAAAACTGTTTTTT. Translated: CASSRGGAAEKLFF.